A single sample is the source of the 29 T cell receptor beta chains below, sequenced in a study of blood T cells in healthy people across ages. Primed by a sample-barcoded 5' primer and a J-beta primer mix, a second PCR proceeded for about 6 to 11 cycles. Each CDR3 protein is one row after TCRdb ran MiXCR on the 5' RACE reads. Among about 830,000 distinct CDR3 sequences listed, about 59% were seen once. The sequenced material came from blood. The receptors derive from a man in his thirties or forties in good health.

V gene TRBV2 combines with J gene TRBJ2-7; D gene ambiguous. The CDR3 runs to 13 residues. Trimming pared 4 bases from V and 2 bases from J, leaving 9 bases between. Germline CDR1 reads SNHLY; CDR2 reads FYNNEI. The CDR3 reads CASSVSVAYEQYF. The DNA of the CDR3 is TGTGCCAGCAGTGTGTCAGTCGCCTACGAGCAGTACTTC.

This chain joins TRBV7-2 and TRBJ2-7; 14 bases match TRBD2. Per germline, CDR1 SGHTA and CDR2 FQGNSA. Trimming at V came to 5 bases and at J to 7 bases, leaving 13 bases not matched to a gene. The CDR3 sequence is 17 residues long. Written as DNA, the CDR3 is TGTGCCAGCAGCCAGACGGGACTAGCGGGGGAGAGTAGGGAGCAGTACTTC. This sequence encodes CASSQTGLAGESREQYF.

The chain uses TRBV27 and TRBJ1-5; TRBD1 matches at 9 bases. From germline, CDR1 is MNHEY and CDR2 SMNVEV (reference sequence). The V gene end was trimmed by 6 bases and the J gene end by 5 bases; junction bases not matched to a gene: 8. The CDR3 covers 15 residues. CDR3 in amino acids: CASRAPGQGYQPQHF. The CDR3 region has the DNA TGTGCCAGCAGAGCACCGGGACAGGGATATCAGCCCCAGCATTTT.

In DNA form, the CDR3 reads TGCGCCAGCAGCCTGGAACTAGCGACCCATCGGGGGCAGTTCTTC. Residues: CASSLELATHRGQFF. The gene calls are TRBV4-3 and TRBJ2-1; TRBD2 aligns across 7 bases. Germline assignment: CDR1 LGHNA and CDR2 YSLEER. The V gene end was trimmed by 4 bases and the J gene end by 12 bases; junction bases not matched to a gene: 15. The CDR3 spans 15 residues.

The chain combines TRBV20-1 with TRBJ2-3; D may be TRBD2 (6 bases). The CDR3 has 16 amino acids. V lost 8 bases and J 6 bases, leaving 27 bases between the germline ends. Germline V CDR1 and CDR2: DFQATT, SNEGSKA (reference sequence). This chain's CDR3 is CSYHSRGTGKADTQYF. In DNA form, the CDR3 reads TGCAGTTACCACAGCCGGGGGACGGGAAAGGCGGATACGCAGTATTTT.

The V and J genes are TRBV20-1 and TRBJ2-4; D remains ambiguous. CDR1 is DFQATT and CDR2 is SNEGSKA in the germline V gene (reference sequence). Trimming took off 3 bases at V and 15 bases at J, with 15 bases between the two ends. The CDR3 totals 11 residues. The chain's CDR3 is CSASGGYELYF. CDR3 DNA sequence: TGCAGTGCTAGCGGTGGCTACGAGCTGTACTTC.

The chain combines TRBV7-9 with TRBJ2-1; the match to TRBD2 covers 8 bases. J was trimmed by 6 bases and V by 4 bases; bases with no gene match: 8. CDR1 is SEHNR, CDR2 FQNEAQ, per germline (reference sequence). The CDR3 is made up of 15 amino acids. DNA for the CDR3: TGTGCCAGCAGCTACCCGGGACTAGAATCCAATGAGCAGTTCTTC. Residues: CASSYPGLESNEQFF.

Remarks on this clonotype: It may be a read error: a sequence one base away is much more abundant. This chain connects TRBV7-2 to TRBJ2-7, with D unclear. CDR1 and CDR2 (germline): SGHTA, FQGNSA. This CDR3 region has 11 residues. Trimming stripped 6 bases from V and 2 bases from J, with 5 bases between. Here the CDR3 reads CASRAAYEQYF. As DNA, the CDR3 is TGTGCCAGCAGAGCCGCCTACGAGCAGTACTTC.

The V and J genes are TRBV29-1 and TRBJ2-7, with 7 bases aligning to TRBD1. This CDR3 is 16 amino acids long. Germline lookup yields CDR1 SQVTM and CDR2 ANQGSEA. J lost 6 bases, V lost 4 bases, and 18 bases had no gene match. CDR3 sequence reads: CSVARQTGHLFREQYF. CDR3 coding DNA: TGCAGCGTTGCGCGTCAGACAGGGCACCTTTTTCGCGAGCAGTACTTC.

The rearrangement uses TRBV6-1 and TRBJ2-3; TRBD2 is a possible D gene (5 bases). V was cut by 8 bases and J by 5 bases, with 23 bases left in between. Germline loops: CDR1 MNHNS, CDR2 SASEGT. The CDR3 consists of 16 residues. The CDR3 region has the DNA TGTGCCAGCGGCGAAAGACTCGTGTCCGGGGAAGATACGCAGTATTTT. Its protein is CASGERLVSGEDTQYF.

The J gene is TRBJ2-7, the V gene TRBV9; possibly TRBD1 for D (6 bases). Germline V gene data show CDR1 as SGDLS and CDR2 as YYNGEE. V was trimmed by 0 bases and J by 3 bases, leaving 10 bases between them. This CDR3 is built from 14 residues. CDR3 loop: CASSVGRDIYEQYF. The CDR3 nucleotides read TGTGCCAGCAGCGTAGGCAGGGACATCTACGAGCAGTACTTC.

The CDR3 DNA sequence: TGCGCCAGCAGCCCGCCGGGACAATTAGGCTATGGCTACACCTTC. Its translation: CASSPPGQLGYGYTF. The V call is TRBV5-1, the J call TRBJ1-2; maybe TRBD1 (6 bases). Germline-derived CDR1 and CDR2 are SGHRS and YFSETQ. The CDR3 length is 15 residues. V shed 4 bases and J shed 4 bases, with 17 bases lying between them. The full variable domain, rest sourced from reference TRBV5-1 and TRBJ1-2, is KAGVTQTPRYLIKTRGQQVTLSCSPISGHRSVSWYQQTPGQGLQFLFEYFSETQRNKGNFPGRFSGRQFSNSRSEMNVSTLELGDSALYLCASSPPGQLGYGYTFGSGTRLTVV.

This clonotype was counted only a few times. The rearrangement uses TRBV7-2 and TRBJ2-5; a weak D match, TRBD2 (7 bases). Per the germline V gene, CDR1 is SGHTA and CDR2 is FQGNSA. The germline V and J ends were trimmed by 0 bases and 7 bases, with 15 bases remaining between them. CDR3 length equals 15 residues. The CDR3: CASSLAGGQSRTQYF. CDR3 nucleotide sequence: TGTGCCAGCAGCTTAGCGGGGGGGCAGTCAAGGACCCAGTACTTC.

The chain joins TRBV7-2 to TRBJ2-3; 8 bases map to TRBD2. The CDR3 sequence is 16 residues long. Trimming at V came to 5 bases and at J to 4 bases, leaving 11 bases not matched to a gene. The germline gives CDR1 SGHTA, CDR2 FQGNSA. CDR3 DNA sequence: TGTGCCAGCAGCCGAAGCGGGACTAGGAACGCAGATACGCAGTATTTT. Translated: CASSRSGTRNADTQYF.

This clonotype was observed a few times. The genes are TRBV20-1 and TRBJ2-5; 15 nucleotides match TRBD2. Germline V CDR1 and CDR2: DFQATT, SNEGSKA (reference sequence). This CDR3 region has 20 residues. After removal of 6 bases from V and 4 bases from J, the junction contained 21 bases not matched to a gene. The CDR3 DNA sequence: TGCAGTGCAATTGGACTAGCGGGGGGGCCTGTTAGGGTCCTCGGAGAGACCCAGTACTTC. The encoded protein is CSAIGLAGGPVRVLGETQYF.

For this clonotype: A single base separates this from a much larger clone, so it may be a read error. The CDR3 loop reads CASSIGTGTILKTQYF. The CDR3 coding sequence is TGTGCCAGCAGCATAGGAACGGGGACTATCCTAAAGACCCAGTACTTC. The V gene is TRBV7-9, the J gene TRBJ2-5, with 7 bases that match TRBD2. The length of the CDR3 is 16 residues. The germline V gene has CDR1 SEHNR and CDR2 FQNEAQ (reference sequence). J gave up 6 bases and V 5 bases, and 15 bases lay outside the gene matches.

The chain has TRBV27 and TRBJ1-4; D gene unclear. CDR3 length: 13 amino acids. Trimming stripped 6 bases from V and 2 bases from J, with 7 bases between. Germline V gives CDR1 MNHEY, CDR2 SMNVEV (reference sequence). DNA of the CDR3: TGTGCCAGCAGGCGGCGTACTAATGAAAAACTGTTTTTT. This codes for CASRRRTNEKLFF. The variable domain in full, completed from reference TRBV27 and TRBJ1-4, reads EAQVTQNPRYLITVTGKKLTVTCSQNMNHEYMSWYRQDPGLGLRQIYYSMNVEVTDKGDVPEGYKVSRKEKRNFPLILESPSPNQTSLYFCASRRRTNEKLFFGSGTQLSVL.

The V and J genes are TRBV7-9 and TRBJ1-2, with 9 bases fitting TRBD1. V lost 6 bases to trimming and J lost 2 bases; unmatched junction nucleotides: 7. The CDR3 has 15 residues. Germline V CDR1 and CDR2: SEHNR, FQNEAQ (reference sequence). The CDR3 nucleotides are TGTGCCAGCAGTTCCCGGGACAGGGAGAACTATGGCTACACCTTC. It yields the protein CASSSRDRENYGYTF.

J is TRBJ2-5 and V is TRBV29-1; D perhaps matches TRBD2 (7 bases). The V end lost 4 bases, the J end lost 3 bases, and 15 bases lay between the germline ends. CDR3 length equals 14 residues. Per the germline V gene, CDR1 is SQVTM and CDR2 is ANQGSEA. The CDR3 nucleotides are TGCAGCGTTGGCCCCGGGGGGCCTGAAGAGACCCAGTACTTC. It translates to CSVGPGGPEETQYF.

In regard to this clonotype: The junction departs from the called germline gene at one end, perhaps through a read error. This chain connects TRBV7-9 to TRBJ2-7; 7 bases are shared with TRBD1. CDR3 length equals 13 residues. CDR1 SEHNR and CDR2 FQNEAQ come from the germline V gene (reference sequence). The CDR3 sequence: CVSSWDSSYEQYF. As DNA, the CDR3 is TGTGTCAGCAGCTGGGACAGTTCCTACGAGCAGTACTTC.

The chain is built from TRBV6-1 and TRBJ2-5, with D hard to call. Germline-derived CDR1 and CDR2 are MNHNS and SASEGT. Deletions cut 6 bases from V and 2 bases from J, with 25 bases between. The CDR3 spans 18 residues. For the CDR3, the DNA is TGTGCCAGCAGCCCCCCGCGGTTAGGCCGGCAGGTACAAGAGACCCAGTACTTC. It yields the protein CASSPPRLGRQVQETQYF.

J is TRBJ2-1 and V is TRBV7-8; D is ambiguous. With 1 base removed from V and 2 bases from J, the gap between germline ends came to 15 bases. The CDR3 loop spans 17 amino acids. CDR1 is SGHVS, CDR2 FQNEAQ, per germline. The CDR3 sequence is CASSLDRQPTTYNEQFF. The CDR3 DNA reads as TGTGCCAGCAGCTTAGATCGGCAGCCTACCACCTACAATGAGCAGTTCTTC.

The J gene is TRBJ1-4, the V gene TRBV12-3 or TRBV12-4; D remains ambiguous. CDR3 length: 14 residues. V lost 5 bases and J lost 4, with 11 bases in between. CDR3 region: CASSPDTHNEKLFF. Written as DNA, the CDR3 is TGTGCCAGCAGTCCCGACACGCATAATGAAAAACTGTTTTTT.

This chain connects TRBV7-2 to TRBJ2-4; D is unclear. The assigned J gene may be wrong: the sequence end matches TRBJ2-5 better. This CDR3 is 16 amino acids long. The germline V gene encodes CDR1 SGHTA and CDR2 FQGNSA. This CDR3 is CASSSAGPSAWETQYF. DNA for the CDR3: TGTGCCAGCAGCTCCGCCGGACCCTCAGCGTGGGAGACCCAGTACTTC.

CDR3 amino acids: CASNAAGGLYNEQFF. CDR3 nucleotides: TGTGCCAGCAATGCCGCGGGGGGGCTCTACAATGAGCAGTTCTTC. This chain joins TRBV12-3 or TRBV12-4 and TRBJ2-1; 9 bases line up with TRBD2. The CDR3 sequence is 15 residues long. Trimming cost V 7 bases and J 3 bases; bases outside gene matches: 7.

CDR3 sequence (DNA): TGTGCCACCAGCAGAGATTTCAGTACAGGGGGATCGTACGAGCAGTACTTC. This sequence encodes CATSRDFSTGGSYEQYF. This sequence joins TRBV15 and TRBJ2-5; 8 nucleotides agree with TRBD1. The DNA end favors TRBJ2-7, so the J call may be wrong. This CDR3 region has 17 residues. Germline V CDR1 and CDR2: LNHNV, YYDKDF (reference sequence).

This clonotype came up once. As DNA, the CDR3 is TGTGCCAGCAGCGAGGACACTGAAGCTTTCTTT. As protein: CASSEDTEAFF. The J gene is TRBJ1-1, the V gene TRBV7-9; no clear D. CDR3 length: 11 amino acids. V lost 5 bases to trimming and J lost 3 bases, with 4 bases between them. Germline assignment: CDR1 SEHNR and CDR2 FQNEAQ (reference sequence). Combining the CDR3 with reference TRBV7-9 and TRBJ1-1 gives the whole variable domain DTGVSQNPRHKITKRGQNVTFRCDPISEHNRLYWYRQTLGQGPEFLTYFQNEAQLEKSRLLSDRFSAERPKGSFSTLEIQRTEQGDSAMYLCASSEDTEAFFGQGTRLTVV.

The J gene is TRBJ1-5, the V gene TRBV4-1, with TRBD1 as a possible D gene (6 bases). The CDR3 spans 16 residues. V shed 3 bases and J shed 11 bases, with 23 bases lying between them. The germline CDR1 and CDR2 sequences are MGHRA and YSYEKL. The CDR3 region is CASSQRLAGGQETQHF. DNA of the CDR3: TGCGCCAGCAGCCAGCGACTAGCGGGGGGGCAAGAGACCCAGCATTTT.

V is TRBV6-5 and J is TRBJ1-5, with D uncertain. Germline assignment: CDR1 MNHEY and CDR2 SVGAGI. Trimming shortened V by 6 bases and J by 6 bases, and 9 bases separated the two germline ends. The CDR3 consists of 12 residues. As DNA, the CDR3 is TGTGCCAGCAGCTACCTGGGTCAGCCCCAGCATTTT. The encoded protein is CASSYLGQPQHF.